This T cell receptor beta chain originates from a study of PD-1 blockade in classical Hodgkin lymphoma. Across the study: Nivolumab dosing for patients was 3 mg/kg, administered intravenously every 2 weeks.

Here immunoSEQ multiplex PCR was the method, and the copy in TCRdb shows in-frame clones only, minus some. Of fewer than 8,500 clones in the sample, roughly nine tenths were seen once. The CDR3 sequence is 13 residues long. Per germline, CDR1 SGHNT and CDR2 YENEEA. V lost 5 bases and J 2 bases, leaving 9 bases between the germline ends. The time point is: cycle 4 day 1 (C4D1), after 6 weeks of nivolumab. All patients experienced relapse after autologous stem cell transplantation, and brentuximab vedotin exposure was variable. Magnetic negative selection served to purify CD4+ T cells out of PBMCs that had been thawed.

This sequence originates from a human donor with classical Hodgkin lymphoma. The chain uses TRBV11-3 and TRBJ2-5; unclear D gene. Sequenced here: CD4+ T cells from blood, sampled before the fourth cycle of nivolumab. The CDR3 DNA reads TGTGCCAGCAGCCCTAGTGGACAAGAGACCCAGTACTTC. It codes for CASSPSGQETQYF.